This TCR beta chain emerged from a study of blood T cell repertoires in COVID-19. With 0 bases removed from V and 7 bases from J, the gap between germline ends came to 9 bases. From germline, CDR1 is LNHNV and CDR2 YYDKDF (reference sequence). The CDR3 totals 14 residues. Profiled with immunoSEQ multiplex PCR; TCRdb holds only in-frame clones, not every one. Among 50,000 to 70,000 clones, 65% to 85% were seen once, and the ten largest hold roughly a sixth. The sequencing input was peripheral blood. The chain combines TRBV15 with TRBJ1-4, with unresolved D. This TCR derives from a man in his 70s with active COVID-19. The chain's CDR3 is CATSRERVGEKLFF. CDR3 sequence (DNA): TGTGCCACCAGCAGAGAGAGGGTGGGTGAAAAACTGTTTTTT.